A single sample is the source of the 9 T cell receptor beta chains below, sequenced in a study of cytomegalovirus exposure and HLA in healthy donors. The PCR had 60 Vbeta and 13 Jbeta primers. Profiling relied on immunoSEQ multiplex PCR, and the TCRdb table lists in-frame clones only, not all of them. This table has about 98,000 clones, about three quarters appearing once. Sequenced material: PBMCs. These receptors were collected from a human donor in good health.

V and J are TRBV5-1 and TRBJ2-5; TRBD1 might be the D (6 bases). Near its end, the DNA agrees better with TRBJ2-7, so the J call may be wrong. This CDR3 is built from 14 residues. The germline gives CDR1 SGHRS, CDR2 YFSETQ. As DNA, the CDR3 is TGCGCCAGCCATAACATCCCGGACAGCTACGAGCAGTACTTC. It codes for CASHNIPDSYEQYF.

The rearrangement uses TRBV9 and TRBJ1-1; 10 bases match TRBD1. Germline CDR1 SGDLS, CDR2 YYNGEE. The CDR3 is 14 amino acids. The J segment lost 5 bases and the V segment lost 5 bases, leaving 6 bases of the junction unmatched. The CDR3 protein is CASRGQGRGTEAFF. CDR3 DNA: TGTGCCAGCAGGGGACAGGGGAGGGGAACTGAAGCTTTCTTT.

CDR3 DNA sequence: TGTGCCAGCGGATTTGATAGGGAGCGCCCCTACAATGAGCAGTTCTTC. It encodes CASGFDRERPYNEQFF. This rearrangement joins TRBV13 to TRBJ2-1; possibly TRBD2 for D (5 bases). This CDR3 has 16 amino acids. CDR1 PRHDT and CDR2 FYEKMQ come from the germline V gene (reference sequence). Trimming took 8 bases from V and 2 from J, leaving 19 bases between them.

The V gene is TRBV27, the J gene TRBJ2-5; the match to TRBD2 covers 14 bases. The tail of the sequence fits TRBJ2-7 better, so the J call may be wrong. There are 15 residues in the CDR3. Germline values: CDR1 MNHEY, CDR2 SMNVEV (reference sequence). In DNA, the CDR3 is TGTGCCAGCAGTTCGGGACTAGCGGGAGTATACGAGCAGTACTTC. Translation: CASSSGLAGVYEQYF.

A word on this clone: At one of its ends the junction is not consistent with the germline gene, which may arise from a read error. The chain links TRBV7-9 to TRBJ1-4; weak D call: TRBD1 (6 bases). The CDR3 is made up of 16 amino acids. The germline CDR1 and CDR2 sequences are SEHNR and FQNEAQ (reference sequence). CDR3 sequence: CSSSLAGVGPNEKLFF. DNA for the CDR3: TGTTCCAGCAGCTTAGCAGGGGTAGGACCTAATGAAAAACTGTTTTTT.

The rearrangement joins TRBV12-5 to TRBJ2-5, with a possible D match to TRBD2 (7 bases). The length of the CDR3 is 16 residues. V dropped 4 bases and J dropped 1 base, with 16 bases sitting between them. Germline lookup yields CDR1 LGHNT and CDR2 FRNRAP. In DNA form, the CDR3 reads TGTGCTAGTGGTTCTCAAGGGGGGGTGTTCCAAGAGACCCAGTACTTC. It is translated as CASGSQGGVFQETQYF.

In its sample, this clone was seen once. The rearrangement links TRBV4-1 to TRBJ2-7, with unresolved D. The V end was cut by 1 base, the J end by 0 bases, with 7 bases between. Looked up from germline, CDR1 is MGHRA and CDR2 is YSYEKL. The CDR3 totals 14 residues. The CDR3 is CASSQVTDSYEQYF. Here the CDR3 DNA reads TGCGCCAGCAGCCAAGTTACAGACTCCTACGAGCAGTACTTC.

This clone has only a few counts. This sequence joins TRBV5-4 and TRBJ2-7; D might be TRBD2 (5 bases). Germline V gives CDR1 SGHNT, CDR2 YYREEE (reference sequence). V was trimmed by 0 bases and J by 3 bases, leaving 10 bases between them. The CDR3 extends over 14 amino acids. CDR3 sequence reads: CASSLAGNLYEQYF. CDR3 coding DNA: TGTGCCAGCAGCTTGGCCGGGAATCTCTACGAGCAGTACTTC.

This chain uses TRBV9 with TRBJ2-2, with no clear D. CDR1 and CDR2 from the germline V gene are SGDLS and YYNGEE. The V and J ends lost 0 bases and 1 base respectively, with 7 bases between them. This CDR3 comprises 15 residues. This CDR3 is CASSVEALNTGELFF. Here the CDR3 DNA reads TGTGCCAGCAGCGTAGAAGCACTGAACACCGGGGAGCTGTTTTTT.